A selection of T cell receptor beta chains follows, all from one sample in a study of OX40 agonist ivuxolimab in advanced cancers. Assay: immunoSEQ multiplex PCR; the TCRdb copy retains only in-frame clones and omits some. The sample lists about 64,000 clones; roughly 86% were seen once. This specimen consisted of CD4+ or CD8+ T cells sorted from blood, obtained in a trial of the OX40 agonist ivuxolimab. The receptors here all came from an adult with an advanced solid tumor such as melanoma, head and neck, liver or kidney cancer. Each CDR3 is given with its conserved first and last residue. D genes are given only for firm matches. The listing skips clone size in some rows; elsewhere it reads once, few, many or a size class.

V	size	J	D	DNA	CDR3
TRBV5-1	once	TRBJ2-1	.	TGCGCCAGCAGCTTGGTCGAGGTTCGAAATGAGCAGTTCTTC	CASSLVEVRNEQFF
TRBV7-9	.	TRBJ2-1	TRBD1	TGTGCCAGCAGCTTAGCCAGGGGGCACTACAATGAGCAGTTCTTC	CASSLARGHYNEQFF
TRBV25-1	.	TRBJ1-1	.	TGTGCCAGCCGACGAGGGGGTGAAGCTTTCTTT	CASRRGGEAFF
TRBV15	.	TRBJ1-5	.	TGTGCCACCAGCAGTCTAGGGTATCAGCCCCAGCATTTT	CATSSLGYQPQHF
TRBV5-1	.	TRBJ2-1	.	TGCGCCAGCAGCGACCGTTCGGGGGGCGCAAACAATGAGCAGTTCTTC	CASSDRSGGANNEQFF
TRBV5-4	.	TRBJ2-5	TRBD1	TGTGCCAGCAGGACCCAGGGGGTCGGAGAGACCCAGTACTTC	CASRTQGVGETQYF
TRBV11-2	.	TRBJ2-7	TRBD1	TGTGCCAGCAGCTCGGCAGGACAGGGCTACGAGCAGTACTTC	CASSSAGQGYEQYF
TRBV6-4	.	TRBJ2-1	.	TGTGCCAGCAGTGGGGGCCCGCGATCCAATGAGCAGTTCTTC	CASSGGPRSNEQFF
TRBV15	.	TRBJ2-3	.	TGTGCCACCACCTTGAGGGCCGAAGATACGCAGTATTTT	CATTLRAEDTQYF
TRBV5-1	.	TRBJ2-1	TRBD1	TGCGCCAGCAGCTTGCCCTATTCGACAGGGAGCAATGAGCAGTTCTTC	CASSLPYSTGSNEQFF
TRBV27	.	TRBJ2-7	TRBD1	TGTGCCAGCAGCAACCGCCGTGACAGGGGGCTCCCCAACGAGCAGTACTTC	CASSNRRDRGLPNEQYF
TRBV6-6	.	TRBJ1-5	.	TGTGCCAGCAGTTACTCGGGGGGAGGAGTTCAGCCCCAGCATTTT	CASSYSGGGVQPQHF
TRBV18	few	TRBJ1-5	TRBD1	TGTGCCAGCTCACCAGACAGGGGGGGCAATCAGCCCCAGCATTTT	CASSPDRGGNQPQHF
TRBV5-4	.	TRBJ1-1	.	TGTGCCAGCAGAGCGGGGACGGGGAACACTGAAGCTTTCTTT	CASRAGTGNTEAFF
TRBV27	few	TRBJ1-2	.	TGTGCCAGCAGTTTATCGGGGACCGGGGGCTATGGCTACACCTTC	CASSLSGTGGYGYTF
TRBV5-1	.	TRBJ1-2	.	TGCGCCAGCAGCTTATCCACCTATGGCTACACCTTC	CASSLSTYGYTF
TRBV11-2	.	TRBJ2-1	.	TGTGCCAGCAGCGAAGGCTCCAATGAGCAGTTCTTC	CASSEGSNEQFF
TRBV6-1	.	TRBJ1-2	.	TGTGCCAGCACCATTTCAGGGCTTACCTATGGCTACACCTTC	CASTISGLTYGYTF
TRBV7-2	.	TRBJ2-5	TRBD2	TGTGCCAGCAGCTTAGCCCTTACTAGCGGGAGGGCTCAGACCCAGTACTTC	CASSLALTSGRAQTQYF
TRBV10-3	.	TRBJ1-6	.	TGTGCCATCAGTGAGTCCCGGACAGCACCAACCTCAGGTTCACCCCTCCACTTT	CAISESRTAPTSGSPLHF
TRBV7-8	.	TRBJ2-5	.	TGTGCCAGCAGCTCCCGGGACTCCCGAGAGACCCAGTACTTC	CASSSRDSRETQYF
TRBV5-1	.	TRBJ1-1	.	TGCGCCAGCAGCTTGGAAGGCGGGAACACTGAAGCTTTCTTT	CASSLEGGNTEAFF
TRBV6-5	.	TRBJ1-2	.	TGTGCCAGCAGCCCCAGGGAGGGTGGCTACACCTTC	CASSPREGGYTF
TRBV7-2	.	TRBJ1-5	.	TGTGCCAGCAGCGAGGGGACGTTTAGCAATCAGCCCCAGCATTTT	CASSEGTFSNQPQHF
TRBV5-8	.	TRBJ1-3	.	TGTGCCAGCAGTTCCCACGATTCCGCTATTGGAAACACCATATATTTT	CASSSHDSAIGNTIYF
TRBV4-2	.	TRBJ2-4	.	TGTGCCAGCAGCCAAGATCCTAGGTCCGGCATTCAGTACTTC	CASSQDPRSGIQYF
TRBV9	few	TRBJ2-1	TRBD2	TGTGCCAGCAGCGTAGAGAGCGGGAATTACAATGAGCAGTTCTTC	CASSVESGNYNEQFF
TRBV5-1	.	TRBJ2-1	.	TGCGCCAGCAGCTTGGAAGGCTACAAAGTAGATGAGCAGTTCTTC	CASSLEGYKVDEQFF
TRBV11-3	.	TRBJ2-2	TRBD1	TGTGCCAGCAGCTTGGGACAGGGCAGGGAGCTGTTTTTT	CASSLGQGRELFF
TRBV4-3	.	TRBJ2-2	TRBD2	TGCGCCAGCAGCCTCCGGCTAGCGGTGAACACCGGGGAGCTGTTTTTT	CASSLRLAVNTGELFF
TRBV10-3	.	TRBJ2-3	TRBD2	TGTGCCATCAGACCGGGACTAGCGGGAGGGACAGATACGCAGTATTTT	CAIRPGLAGGTDTQYF
TRBV9	.	TRBJ2-5	.	TGTGCCAGCAGCGTAGTGGGGGCAGGGGCCCAAGAGACCCAGTACTTC	CASSVVGAGAQETQYF
TRBV11-1	few	TRBJ2-1	.	TGTGCCAGCAGCTTAGAGTCCGGGATGTCCGTATACAATGAGCAGTTCTTC	CASSLESGMSVYNEQFF
TRBV28	.	TRBJ1-2	TRBD1	TGTGCCAGCAGTTTAGGGACAGGGGTTAAGTGGGGTGGCTACACCTTC	CASSLGTGVKWGGYTF
TRBV4-1	.	TRBJ1-5	.	TGCGCCAGCAGCCACTTTACAGGGAACAATCAGCCCCAGCATTTT	CASSHFTGNNQPQHF
TRBV7-2	.	TRBJ2-5	TRBD1	TGTGCCAGCAGCTCGGGACAGGGTTGGACCCAGTACTTC	CASSSGQGWTQYF
TRBV5-1	.	TRBJ2-2	.	TGCGCCAGCAGCTTGGGGGCGGCCGCGAACACCGGGGAGCTGTTTTTT	CASSLGAAANTGELFF
TRBV11-2	.	TRBJ1-4	.	TGTGCCAGCAGCTTAGGACAGACTGCAACTAATGAAAAACTGTTTTTT	CASSLGQTATNEKLFF
TRBV5-1	.	TRBJ1-4	.	TGCGCCAGCAGCTTTGATTTGAGGAATGAAAAACTGTTTTTT	CASSFDLRNEKLFF
TRBV11-2	once	TRBJ2-1	.	TGTGCCAGCAGCTTTGTGGGTTACAATGAGCAGTTCTTC	CASSFVGYNEQFF
TRBV19	.	TRBJ2-2	TRBD2	TGTGCCAGTCGACTAGCGGGAGGCGGAGCCGGGGAGCTGTTTTTT	CASRLAGGGAGELFF
TRBV29-1	.	TRBJ1-2	.	TGCAGCGTTGGAGGGGGGAACTATGGCTACACCTTC	CSVGGGNYGYTF
TRBV7-2	few	TRBJ1-5	.	TGTGCCAGCAGCCTCGACAGTGGCAATCAGCCCCAGCATTTT	CASSLDSGNQPQHF
TRBV28	.	TRBJ2-3	.	TGTGCCAGCAGTTTAGCAAGAAATACGCAGTATTTT	CASSLARNTQYF
TRBV7-2	.	TRBJ1-1	.	TGTGCCAGCAGCCAAGTGGGGAACAGCAACACTGAAGCTTTCTTT	CASSQVGNSNTEAFF
TRBV4-3	.	TRBJ2-7	TRBD1	TGCGCCAGCAGCCAAATACCGGGACAGGGCTACGAGCAGTACTTC	CASSQIPGQGYEQYF
TRBV7-9	.	TRBJ1-1	.	TGTGCCAGCAGCCCCCATGAGGGCCAGGGGAACACTGAAGCTTTCTTT	CASSPHEGQGNTEAFF
TRBV18	.	TRBJ2-5	.	TGTGCCAGCTCCCCAAAAACCGGGACCAAAGAGACCCAGTACTTC	CASSPKTGTKETQYF
TRBV30	.	TRBJ2-3	TRBD2	TGTGCCTGGAAGGCTAGCGGGGGGCTAGATACGCAGTATTTT	CAWKASGGLDTQYF
TRBV7-2	.	TRBJ2-6	.	TGTGCCAGCAGCTTAAGTCGACAGAGCTCTGGGGCCAACGTCCTGACTTTC	CASSLSRQSSGANVLTF
TRBV5-1	.	TRBJ2-7	.	TGCGCCAGCAGCCCCTCTAAGGGGGCCTACGAGCAGTACTTC	CASSPSKGAYEQYF
TRBV29-1	.	TRBJ2-3	TRBD2	TGCAGCGTTGAAGGTCAGCGGGGGGGCCTGAAGGCAGATACGCAGTATTTT	CSVEGQRGGLKADTQYF
TRBV5-1	.	TRBJ1-2	.	TGCGCCAGCAGCCCGGACGCCTGGGGCTACACCTTC	CASSPDAWGYTF
TRBV2	few	TRBJ1-6	.	TGTGCCAGCAGTTTTCCCCTGGGGAGGGATTCACCCCTCCACTTT	CASSFPLGRDSPLHF
TRBV2	.	TRBJ1-5	.	TGTGCCAGCAGAGGACAGAGCAATCAGCCCCAGCATTTT	CASRGQSNQPQHF